This T cell receptor beta chain originates from a study of T cells after yellow fever vaccination. Study-level results: A large majority of primary-vaccination clones showed up again after the booster (under 98% CD4, around 85% CD8).

This clonotype was detected a few times. What it binds is not known. A 5'RACE template-switching step, the method used to make TCR cDNA, added a universal primer site and UMIs. TCRdb recomputed calls from the 5' RACE reads with MiXCR, one row per CDR3 protein. Of about 350,000 distinct CDR3 sequences listed, 8% to 9.5% are singletons. The clonotype was recovered from a man aged 18 to 30 who received the YFV17D yellow fever vaccine. Source: PBMCs, taken approximately 40 days after the first yellow fever vaccination.

CDR3 sequence (DNA): TGTGCCAGCAGCGGTATAGCGGGGGACTCCTACGAGCAGTACTTC. It specifies CASSGIAGDSYEQYF. This rearrangement joins TRBV7-9 to TRBJ2-7; TRBD2 matches 9 bases. The CDR3 sequence is 15 residues long. The V segment lost 5 bases and the J segment 0 bases; nucleotides outside the gene matches: 5. Germline CDR1 and CDR2: SEHNR and FQNEAQ (reference sequence).